This T cell receptor beta chain derives from a study of cytomegalovirus exposure and HLA in healthy donors. V trimming: 1 base; J trimming: 0 bases; junction bases outside the gene matches: 5. CDR3 size: 16 residues. Germline loops: CDR1 SGDLS, CDR2 YYNGEE. On this clone itself: The antigen remains unidentified.

In the PCR, 60 Vbeta and 13 Jbeta primers were used. Assay used: immunoSEQ multiplex PCR; TCRdb lists only in-frame clones, some missing. The sample includes approximately 83,000 clones, over 75% of them seen just once. Study results and caveats: The study put 160 or so TCR beta chains on its list as cytomegalovirus-associated. In vitro data verified three CMV-associated chains as specific for CMV antigens. The classifier, whose performance was assessed in both the original and validation cohorts, reportedly diagnosed cytomegalovirus status with high specificity and sensitivity.

The chain recombines TRBV9 with TRBJ2-3; 7 bases fit TRBD2. The sample taken for sequencing was PBMCs. This TCR was sampled from a man aged 18 to 30 in good health and CMV-seronegative. The CDR3 bases are TGTGCCAGCAGCGTAATAGCGGGCCCTAGCACAGATACGCAGTATTTT. As protein: CASSVIAGPSTDTQYF.